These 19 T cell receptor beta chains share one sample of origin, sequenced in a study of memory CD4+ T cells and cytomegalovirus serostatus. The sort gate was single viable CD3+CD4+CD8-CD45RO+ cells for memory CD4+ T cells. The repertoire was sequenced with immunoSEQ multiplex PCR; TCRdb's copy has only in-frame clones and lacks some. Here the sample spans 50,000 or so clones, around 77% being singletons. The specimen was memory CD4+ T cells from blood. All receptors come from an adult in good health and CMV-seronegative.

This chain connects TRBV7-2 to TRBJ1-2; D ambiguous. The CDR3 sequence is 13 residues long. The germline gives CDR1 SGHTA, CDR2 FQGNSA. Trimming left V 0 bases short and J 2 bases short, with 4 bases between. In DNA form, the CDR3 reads TGTGCCAGCAGCTTAGCGTTAAACTATGGCTACACCTTC. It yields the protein CASSLALNYGYTF.

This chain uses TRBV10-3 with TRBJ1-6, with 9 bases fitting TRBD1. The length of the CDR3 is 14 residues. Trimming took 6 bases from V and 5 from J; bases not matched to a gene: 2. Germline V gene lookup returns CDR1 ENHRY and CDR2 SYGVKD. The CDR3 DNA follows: TGTGCCATCAGCCGGGACAGGGATAATTCACCCCTCCACTTT. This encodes CAISRDRDNSPLHF.

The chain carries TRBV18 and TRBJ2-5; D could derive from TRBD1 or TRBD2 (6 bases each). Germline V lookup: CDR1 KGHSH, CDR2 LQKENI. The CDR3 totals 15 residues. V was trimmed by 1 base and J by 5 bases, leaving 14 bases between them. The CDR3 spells CASSPQSGGRETQYF. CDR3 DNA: TGTGCCAGCTCACCACAATCCGGGGGCCGGGAGACCCAGTACTTC. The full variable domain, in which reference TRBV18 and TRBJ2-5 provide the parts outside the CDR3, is NAGVMQNPRHLVRRRGQEARLRCSPMKGHSHVYWYRQLPEEGLKFMVYLQKENIIDESGMPKERFSAEFPKEGPSILRIQQVVRGDSAAYFCASSPQSGGRETQYFGPGTRLLVL.

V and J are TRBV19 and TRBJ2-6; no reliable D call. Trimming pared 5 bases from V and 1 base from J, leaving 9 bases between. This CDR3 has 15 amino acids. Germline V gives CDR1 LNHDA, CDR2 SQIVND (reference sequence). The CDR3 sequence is CASSVHRSGANVLTF. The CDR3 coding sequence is TGTGCCAGTAGTGTCCACCGGTCTGGGGCCAACGTCCTGACTTTC.

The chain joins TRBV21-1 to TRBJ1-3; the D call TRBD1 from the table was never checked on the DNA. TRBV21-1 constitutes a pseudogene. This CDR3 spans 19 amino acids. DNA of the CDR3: TGTGCCAGCACTCACAAAGGCGGCAGGGCCAAAAACTCTGGAAACACCATATATTTT. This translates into CASTHKGGRAKNSGNTIYF.

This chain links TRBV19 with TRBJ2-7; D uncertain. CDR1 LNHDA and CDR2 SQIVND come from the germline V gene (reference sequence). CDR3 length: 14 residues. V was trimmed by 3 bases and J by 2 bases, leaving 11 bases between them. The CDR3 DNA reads TGTGCCAGTAGTATCGCCGGGCCTGCCTACGAGCAGTACTTC. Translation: CASSIAGPAYEQYF.

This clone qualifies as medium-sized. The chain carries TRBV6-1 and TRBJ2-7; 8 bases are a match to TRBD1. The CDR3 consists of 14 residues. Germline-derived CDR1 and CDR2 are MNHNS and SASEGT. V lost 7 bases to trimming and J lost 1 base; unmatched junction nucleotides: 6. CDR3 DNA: TGTGCCAGCACCACAGGGGACAGGTCCTACGAGCAGTACTTC. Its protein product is CASTTGDRSYEQYF.

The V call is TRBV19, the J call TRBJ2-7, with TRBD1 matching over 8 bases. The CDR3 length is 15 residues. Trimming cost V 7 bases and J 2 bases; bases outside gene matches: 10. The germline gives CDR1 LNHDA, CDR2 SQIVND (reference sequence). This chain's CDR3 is CASKDGQGSTYEQYF. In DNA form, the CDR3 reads TGTGCCAGTAAGGACGGACAGGGTTCCACCTACGAGCAGTACTTC.

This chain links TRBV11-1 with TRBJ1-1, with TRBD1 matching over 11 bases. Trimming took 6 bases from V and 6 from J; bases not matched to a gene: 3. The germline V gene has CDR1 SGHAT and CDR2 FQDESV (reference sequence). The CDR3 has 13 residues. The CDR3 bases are TGTGCCAGCAGATGGGACAGGGGGGCTGAAGCTTTCTTT. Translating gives CASRWDRGAEAFF.

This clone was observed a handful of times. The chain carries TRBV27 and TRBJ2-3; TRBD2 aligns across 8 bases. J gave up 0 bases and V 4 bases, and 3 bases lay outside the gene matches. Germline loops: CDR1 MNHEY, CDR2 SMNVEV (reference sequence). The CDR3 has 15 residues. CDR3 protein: CASSSTSASTDTQYF. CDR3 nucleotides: TGTGCCAGCAGTTCGACTAGCGCGAGCACAGATACGCAGTATTTT.

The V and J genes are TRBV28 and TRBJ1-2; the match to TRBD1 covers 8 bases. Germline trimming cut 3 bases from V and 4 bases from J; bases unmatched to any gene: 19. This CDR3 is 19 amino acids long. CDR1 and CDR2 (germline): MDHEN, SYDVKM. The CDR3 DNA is TGTGCCAGCAGTTTGGTGGTACAGGGGGTTGCTTTTTCGAGCTATGGCTACACCTTC. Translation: CASSLVVQGVAFSSYGYTF.

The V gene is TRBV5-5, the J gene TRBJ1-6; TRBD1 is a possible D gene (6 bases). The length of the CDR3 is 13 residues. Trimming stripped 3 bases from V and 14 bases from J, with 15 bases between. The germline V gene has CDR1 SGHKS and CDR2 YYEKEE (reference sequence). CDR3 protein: CASSSQGILALHF. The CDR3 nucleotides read TGTGCCAGCAGCTCGCAGGGGATTTTGGCCCTCCACTTT.

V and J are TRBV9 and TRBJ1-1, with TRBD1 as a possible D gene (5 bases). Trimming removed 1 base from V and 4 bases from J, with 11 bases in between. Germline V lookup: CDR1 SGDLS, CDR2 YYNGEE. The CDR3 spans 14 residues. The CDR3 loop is CASSVIPGPTEAFF. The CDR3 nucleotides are TGTGCCAGCAGCGTAATTCCAGGGCCCACTGAAGCTTTCTTT.

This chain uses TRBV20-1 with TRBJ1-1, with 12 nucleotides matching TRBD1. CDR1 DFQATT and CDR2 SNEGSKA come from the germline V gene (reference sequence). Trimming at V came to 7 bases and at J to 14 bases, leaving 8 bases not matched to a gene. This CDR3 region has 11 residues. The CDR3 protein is CSVHGGTGGFF. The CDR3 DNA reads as TGCAGTGTTCACGGAGGGACAGGGGGCTTCTTT.

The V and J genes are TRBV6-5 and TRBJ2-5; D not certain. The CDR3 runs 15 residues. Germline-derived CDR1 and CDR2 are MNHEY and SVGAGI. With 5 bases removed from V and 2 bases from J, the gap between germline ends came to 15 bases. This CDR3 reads CASSHFGGHQETQYF. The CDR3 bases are TGTGCCAGCAGTCACTTCGGCGGCCATCAAGAGACCCAGTACTTC.

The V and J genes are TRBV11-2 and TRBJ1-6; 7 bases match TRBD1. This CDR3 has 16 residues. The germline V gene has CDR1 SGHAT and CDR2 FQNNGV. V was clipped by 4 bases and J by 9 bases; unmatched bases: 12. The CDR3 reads CASSYQGTAAGSPLHF. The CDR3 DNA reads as TGTGCCAGCAGCTACCAGGGGACAGCGGCGGGTTCACCCCTCCACTTT.

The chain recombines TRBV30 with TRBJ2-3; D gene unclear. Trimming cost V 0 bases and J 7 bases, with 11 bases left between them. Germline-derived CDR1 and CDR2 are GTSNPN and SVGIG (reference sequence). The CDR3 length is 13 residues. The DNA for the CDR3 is TGTGCCTGGAGTGTACACGTGGAAAATACGCAGTATTTT. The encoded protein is CAWSVHVENTQYF.

CDR3 residues: CASTGDWTEAFF. The CDR3 DNA is TGTGCCAGCACGGGTGATTGGACTGAAGCTTTCTTT. This chain connects TRBV28 to TRBJ1-1; D uncertain. Trimming pared 7 bases from V and 5 bases from J, leaving 11 bases between. The CDR3 covers 12 residues. Germline CDR1 reads MDHEN; CDR2 reads SYDVKM.

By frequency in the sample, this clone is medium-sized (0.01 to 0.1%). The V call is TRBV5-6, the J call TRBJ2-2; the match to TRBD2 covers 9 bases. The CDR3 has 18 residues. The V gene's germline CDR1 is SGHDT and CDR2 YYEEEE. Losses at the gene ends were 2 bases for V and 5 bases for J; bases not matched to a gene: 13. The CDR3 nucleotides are TGTGCCAGCAGCTTCTATCTAGCGGGGAGAAGGGAAACCGGGGAGCTGTTTTTT. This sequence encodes CASSFYLAGRRETGELFF.